This T cell receptor (beta chain) was captured in a study of long-term antiretroviral therapy in people with HIV. In the study overall: It was about a decade before the 2015 immediate-ART recommendation that the earliest samples were taken.

Amounts of 1-10 million cryopreserved PBMC were held in the samples before DNA extraction. Run at survey level, the immunoSEQ assay was version v3.0. Profiling relied on immunoSEQ multiplex PCR, and the TCRdb table lists in-frame clones only, not all of them. Among some 30,000 clones listed, 91% were seen once. The V end lost 5 bases, the J end lost 0 bases, and 14 bases lay between the germline ends. The CDR3 runs to 16 residues. The germline V gene has CDR1 SGHTA and CDR2 FQGNSA. The chain has TRBV7-2 and TRBJ1-3, with TRBD1 as a possible D gene (6 bases). The TCR was taken from a man between 18 and 35 years old with HIV. The starting material was unsorted PBMCs, obtained 3.1 years after starting antiretroviral therapy. The DNA for the CDR3 is TGTGCCAGCAGCCCTTCCAGGGGATCCTCTGGAAACACCATATATTTT. Protein: CASSPSRGSSGNTIYF.